This T cell receptor beta chain was captured by sequencing in a study of OX40 agonist ivuxolimab in advanced cancers. The germline CDR1 and CDR2 sequences are MNHEY and SVGAGI. Trimming removed 8 bases at V and 10 bases at J, with 12 bases between. The CDR3 has 12 amino acids. The method was immunoSEQ multiplex PCR; TCRdb's version includes in-frame clones alone and lacks a portion of them. The sample comprises some 74,000 clones, roughly four fifths of which are singletons, and approximately 5% rests with the top ten. The chain couples TRBV6-5 to TRBJ1-6; maybe TRBD1 (6 bases). The TCR was taken from an adult with an advanced solid tumor such as melanoma, head and neck, liver or kidney cancer. This sample comprised CD4+ or CD8+ T cells sorted from blood, obtained in a trial of the OX40 agonist ivuxolimab. The CDR3 loop is CASWTAQSPLHF. DNA for the CDR3: TGTGCCAGCTGGACAGCGCAGTCACCCCTCCACTTT.